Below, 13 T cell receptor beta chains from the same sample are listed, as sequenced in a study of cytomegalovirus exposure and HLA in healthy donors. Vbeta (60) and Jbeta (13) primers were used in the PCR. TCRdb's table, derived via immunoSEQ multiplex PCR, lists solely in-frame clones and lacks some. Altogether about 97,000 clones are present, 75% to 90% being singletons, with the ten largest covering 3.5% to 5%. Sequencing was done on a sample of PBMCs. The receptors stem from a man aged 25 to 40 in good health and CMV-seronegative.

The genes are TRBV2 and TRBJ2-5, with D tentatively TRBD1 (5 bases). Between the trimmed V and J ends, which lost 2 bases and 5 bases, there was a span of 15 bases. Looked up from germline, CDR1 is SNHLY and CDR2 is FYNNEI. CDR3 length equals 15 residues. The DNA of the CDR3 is TGTGCCAGCAGTGAATGGGTCTTCAAGGGGGAGACCCAGTACTTC. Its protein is CASSEWVFKGETQYF.

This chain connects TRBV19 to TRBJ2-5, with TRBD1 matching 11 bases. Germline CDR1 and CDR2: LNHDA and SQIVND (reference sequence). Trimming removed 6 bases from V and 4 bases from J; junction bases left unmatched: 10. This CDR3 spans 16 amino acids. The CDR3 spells CASSSGGTGGRETQYF. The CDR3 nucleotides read TGTGCCAGTAGCTCCGGGGGGACAGGGGGACGAGAGACCCAGTACTTC.

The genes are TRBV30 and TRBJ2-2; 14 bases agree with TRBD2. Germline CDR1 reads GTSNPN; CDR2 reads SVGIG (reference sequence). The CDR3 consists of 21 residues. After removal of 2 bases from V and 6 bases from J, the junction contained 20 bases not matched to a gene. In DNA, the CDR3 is TGTGCCTGGAGTTTAGGGACTAGCGGGAGTAAGGCATTTGTGGCGGCCGGGGAGCTGTTTTTT. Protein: CAWSLGTSGSKAFVAAGELFF.

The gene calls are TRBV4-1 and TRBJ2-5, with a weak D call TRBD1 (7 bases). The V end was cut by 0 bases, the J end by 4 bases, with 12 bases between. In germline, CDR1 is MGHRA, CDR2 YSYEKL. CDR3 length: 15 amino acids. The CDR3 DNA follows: TGCGCCAGCAGCCAAGAGCAGGGGGAGGCAGAGACCCAGTACTTC. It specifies CASSQEQGEAETQYF.

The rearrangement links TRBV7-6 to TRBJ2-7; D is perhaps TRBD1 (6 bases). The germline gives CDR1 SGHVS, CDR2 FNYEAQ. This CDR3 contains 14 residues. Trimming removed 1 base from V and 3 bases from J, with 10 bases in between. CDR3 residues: CASSLDTGNYEQYF. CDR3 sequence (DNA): TGTGCCAGCAGCTTAGATACAGGGAACTACGAGCAGTACTTC.

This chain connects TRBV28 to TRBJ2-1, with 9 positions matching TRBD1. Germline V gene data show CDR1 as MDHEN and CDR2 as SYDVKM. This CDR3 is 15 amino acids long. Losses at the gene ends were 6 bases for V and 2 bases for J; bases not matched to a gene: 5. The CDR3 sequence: CASRLGTGPYNEQFF. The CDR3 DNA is TGTGCCAGCAGGTTAGGGACAGGGCCCTACAATGAGCAGTTCTTC.

The CDR3 sequence: CASSPIGDFTYNEQFF. The CDR3, as DNA: TGTGCCAGCAGCCCTATCGGGGACTTTACCTACAATGAGCAGTTCTTC. The chain employs TRBV7-2 and TRBJ2-1, with a tentative D call TRBD2 (6 bases). V lost 5 bases to trimming and J lost 2 bases, with 16 bases between them. CDR1 is SGHTA and CDR2 is FQGNSA in the germline V gene. CDR3 size: 16 residues.

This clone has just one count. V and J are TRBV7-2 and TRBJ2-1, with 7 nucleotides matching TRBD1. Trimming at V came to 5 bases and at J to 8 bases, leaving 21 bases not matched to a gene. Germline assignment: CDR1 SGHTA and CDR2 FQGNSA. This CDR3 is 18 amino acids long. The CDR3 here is CASSRERSGTGVMDEQFF. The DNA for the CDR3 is TGTGCCAGCAGCCGAGAAAGGTCGGGAACAGGGGTTATGGATGAGCAGTTCTTC.

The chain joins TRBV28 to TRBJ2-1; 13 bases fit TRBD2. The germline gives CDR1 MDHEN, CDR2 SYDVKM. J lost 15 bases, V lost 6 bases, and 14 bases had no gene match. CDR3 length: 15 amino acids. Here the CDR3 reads CASRPPGLAGRESFF. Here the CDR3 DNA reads TGTGCCAGCAGACCGCCGGGACTAGCGGGGAGGGAGTCGTTCTTC.

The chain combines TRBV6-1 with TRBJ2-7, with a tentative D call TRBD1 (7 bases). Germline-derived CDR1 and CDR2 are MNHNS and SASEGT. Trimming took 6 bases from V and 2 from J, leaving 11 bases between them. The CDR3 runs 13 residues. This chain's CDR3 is CASSAGGTYEQYF. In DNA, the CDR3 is TGTGCCAGCAGCGCAGGGGGGACCTACGAGCAGTACTTC.

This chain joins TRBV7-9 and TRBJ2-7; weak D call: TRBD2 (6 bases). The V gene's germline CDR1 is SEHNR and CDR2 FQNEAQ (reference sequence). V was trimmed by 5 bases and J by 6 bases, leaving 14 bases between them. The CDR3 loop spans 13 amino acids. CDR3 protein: CASSQGAGLEQYF. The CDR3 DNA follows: TGTGCCAGCAGCCAGGGCGCGGGGCTCGAGCAGTACTTC.

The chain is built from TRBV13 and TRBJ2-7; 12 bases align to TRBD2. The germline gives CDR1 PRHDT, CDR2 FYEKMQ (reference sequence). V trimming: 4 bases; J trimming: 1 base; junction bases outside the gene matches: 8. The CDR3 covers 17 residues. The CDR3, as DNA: TGTGCCAGCAGCTCGCGGACTAGCGGGGCGCAATCCTACGAGCAGTACTTC. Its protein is CASSSRTSGAQSYEQYF.

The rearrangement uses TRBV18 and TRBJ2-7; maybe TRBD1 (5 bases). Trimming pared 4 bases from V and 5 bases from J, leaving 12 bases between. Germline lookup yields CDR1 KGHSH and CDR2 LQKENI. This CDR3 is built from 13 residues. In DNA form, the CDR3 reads TGTGCCAGCTCACAACAGGAGTTCGACGAGCAGTACTTC. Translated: CASSQQEFDEQYF. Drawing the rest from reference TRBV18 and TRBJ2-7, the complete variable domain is NAGVMQNPRHLVRRRGQEARLRCSPMKGHSHVYWYRQLPEEGLKFMVYLQKENIIDESGMPKERFSAEFPKEGPSILRIQQVVRGDSAAYFCASSQQEFDEQYFGPGTRLTVT.